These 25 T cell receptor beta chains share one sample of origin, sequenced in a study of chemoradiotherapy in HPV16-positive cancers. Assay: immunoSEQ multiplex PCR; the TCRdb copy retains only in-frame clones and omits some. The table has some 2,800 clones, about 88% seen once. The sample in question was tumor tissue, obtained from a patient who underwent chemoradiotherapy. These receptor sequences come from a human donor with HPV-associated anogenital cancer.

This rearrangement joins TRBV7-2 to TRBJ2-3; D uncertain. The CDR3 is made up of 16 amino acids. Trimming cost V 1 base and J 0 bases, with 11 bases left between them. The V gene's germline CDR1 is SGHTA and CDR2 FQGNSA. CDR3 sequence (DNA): TGTGCCAGCAGCTTAGGTCGCGGATGGAGCACAGATACGCAGTATTTT. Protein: CASSLGRGWSTDTQYF.

The CDR3 bases are TGTGCCAGCAGTGAACGGAGTGGTAGCGTATCCACCACAGATACGCAGTATTTT. This codes for CASSERSGSVSTTDTQYF. The chain joins TRBV6-1 to TRBJ2-3, with a tentative D call TRBD2 (5 bases). The length of the CDR3 is 18 residues. Trimming took off 2 bases at V and 2 bases at J, with 20 bases between the two ends. Germline loops: CDR1 MNHNS, CDR2 SASEGT.

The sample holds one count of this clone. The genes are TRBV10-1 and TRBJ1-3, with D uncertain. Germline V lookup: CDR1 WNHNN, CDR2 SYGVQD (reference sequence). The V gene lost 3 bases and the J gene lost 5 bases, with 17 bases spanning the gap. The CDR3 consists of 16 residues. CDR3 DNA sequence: TGCGCCAGCAGTGACCTCCTCGACCGTCACAGAAACACCATATATTTT. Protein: CASSDLLDRHRNTIYF.

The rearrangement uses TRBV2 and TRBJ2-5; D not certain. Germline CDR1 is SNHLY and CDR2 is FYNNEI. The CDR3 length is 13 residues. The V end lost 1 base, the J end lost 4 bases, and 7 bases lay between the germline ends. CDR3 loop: CASSEVRGETQYF. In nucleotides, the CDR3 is TGTGCCAGCAGTGAAGTCCGAGGAGAGACCCAGTACTTC.

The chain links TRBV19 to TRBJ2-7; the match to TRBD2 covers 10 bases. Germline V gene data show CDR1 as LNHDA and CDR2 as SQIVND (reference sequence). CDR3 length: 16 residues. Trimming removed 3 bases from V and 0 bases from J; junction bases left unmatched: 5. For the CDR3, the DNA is TGTGCCAGTAGTATCACACTAGCGGGGCGCTCCTACGAGCAGTACTTC. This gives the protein CASSITLAGRSYEQYF. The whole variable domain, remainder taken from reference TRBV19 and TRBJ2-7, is DGGITQSPKYLFRKEGQNVTLSCEQNLNHDAMYWYRQDPGQGLRLIYYSQIVNDFQKGDIAEGYSVSREKKESFPLTVTSAQKNPTAFYLCASSITLAGRSYEQYFGPGTRLTVT.

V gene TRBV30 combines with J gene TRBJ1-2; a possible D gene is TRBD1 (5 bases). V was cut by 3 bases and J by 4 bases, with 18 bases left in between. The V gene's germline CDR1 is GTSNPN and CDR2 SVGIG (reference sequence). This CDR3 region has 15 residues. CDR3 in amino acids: CAWRRPDLGAYGYTF. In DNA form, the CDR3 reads TGTGCCTGGAGACGTCCGGACCTAGGGGCCTATGGCTACACCTTC. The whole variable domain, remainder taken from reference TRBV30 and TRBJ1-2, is SQTIHQWPATLVQPVGSPLSLECTVEGTSNPNLYWYRQAAGRGLQLLFYSVGIGQISSEVPQNLSASRPQDRQFILSSKKLLLSDSGFYLCAWRRPDLGAYGYTFGSGTRLTVV.

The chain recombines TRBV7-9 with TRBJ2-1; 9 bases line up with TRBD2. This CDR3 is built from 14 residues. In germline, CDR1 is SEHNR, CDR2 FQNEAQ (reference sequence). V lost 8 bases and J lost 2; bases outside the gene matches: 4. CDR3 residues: CASQVAGAYNEQFF. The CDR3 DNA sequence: TGTGCCAGCCAGGTAGCGGGGGCCTACAATGAGCAGTTCTTC.

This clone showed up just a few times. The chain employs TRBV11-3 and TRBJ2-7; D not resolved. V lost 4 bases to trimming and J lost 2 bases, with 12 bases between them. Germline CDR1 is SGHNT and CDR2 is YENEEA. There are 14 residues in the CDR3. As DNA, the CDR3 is TGTGCCAGCAGCTCATCGGTACACCCCTACGAGCAGTACTTC. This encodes CASSSSVHPYEQYF.

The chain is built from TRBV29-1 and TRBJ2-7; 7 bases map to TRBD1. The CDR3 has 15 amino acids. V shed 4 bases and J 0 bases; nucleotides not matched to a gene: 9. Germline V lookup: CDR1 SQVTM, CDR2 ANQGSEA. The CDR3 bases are TGCAGCGTTGGGGCCAGCAGGGGGAGCTCCTACGAGCAGTACTTC. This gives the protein CSVGASRGSSYEQYF.

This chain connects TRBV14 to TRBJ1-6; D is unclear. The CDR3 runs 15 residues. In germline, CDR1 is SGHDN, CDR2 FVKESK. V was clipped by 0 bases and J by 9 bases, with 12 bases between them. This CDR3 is CASSQDLGIISPLHF. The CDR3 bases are TGTGCCAGCAGCCAAGACTTGGGGATCATTTCACCCCTCCACTTT.

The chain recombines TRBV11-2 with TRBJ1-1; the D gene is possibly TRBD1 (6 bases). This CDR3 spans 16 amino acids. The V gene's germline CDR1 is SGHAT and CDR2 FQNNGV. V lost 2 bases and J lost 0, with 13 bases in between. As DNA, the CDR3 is TGTGCCAGCAGCTTAAAGCAGGGGCCGATGAACACTGAAGCTTTCTTT. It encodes CASSLKQGPMNTEAFF.

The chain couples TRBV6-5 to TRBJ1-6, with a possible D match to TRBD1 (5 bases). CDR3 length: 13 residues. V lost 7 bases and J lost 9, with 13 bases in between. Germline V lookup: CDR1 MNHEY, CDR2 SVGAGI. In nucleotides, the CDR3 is TGTGCCAGCACCCTGGGGAGGGGTTCACCCCTCCACTTT. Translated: CASTLGRGSPLHF.

CDR3 sequence reads: CASIPDSYEQYF. The CDR3 DNA reads as TGTGCCAGCATACCGGACTCCTACGAGCAGTACTTC. The gene calls are TRBV2 and TRBJ2-7; D ambiguous. CDR1 is SNHLY, CDR2 FYNNEI, per germline. The germline V and J ends were trimmed by 7 bases and 0 bases, with 7 bases remaining between them. The CDR3 sequence is 12 residues long.

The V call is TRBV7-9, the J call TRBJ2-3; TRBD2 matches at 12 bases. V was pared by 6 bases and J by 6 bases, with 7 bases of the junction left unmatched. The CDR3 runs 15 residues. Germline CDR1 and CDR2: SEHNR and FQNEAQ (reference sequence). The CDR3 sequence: CASSRLAGDKDTQYF. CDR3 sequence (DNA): TGTGCCAGCAGTCGACTAGCGGGGGATAAGGATACGCAGTATTTT.

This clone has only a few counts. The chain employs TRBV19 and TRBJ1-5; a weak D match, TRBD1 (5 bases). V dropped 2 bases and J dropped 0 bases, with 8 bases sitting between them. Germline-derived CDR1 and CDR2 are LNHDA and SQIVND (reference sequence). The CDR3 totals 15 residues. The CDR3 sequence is CASSIRGDSNQPQHF. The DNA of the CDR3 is TGTGCCAGTAGTATAAGGGGAGATAGCAATCAGCCCCAGCATTTT.

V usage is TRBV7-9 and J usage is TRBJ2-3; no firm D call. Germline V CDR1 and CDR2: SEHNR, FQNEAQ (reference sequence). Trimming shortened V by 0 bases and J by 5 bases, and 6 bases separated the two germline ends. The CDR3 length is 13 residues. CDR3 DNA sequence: TGTGCCAGCAGCTTAGCTGGTGGAGATACGCAGTATTTT. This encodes CASSLAGGDTQYF.

CDR3 region: CASSQDLIESMNTEAFF. The CDR3 nucleotides are TGTGCCAGCAGCCAAGATCTTATCGAGAGTATGAACACTGAAGCTTTCTTT. This chain links TRBV4-2 with TRBJ1-1; D unresolved. The germline V gene encodes CDR1 LGHNA and CDR2 YNFKEQ. V lost 0 bases, J lost 0 bases, and 14 bases lay in between. The CDR3 extends over 17 amino acids.

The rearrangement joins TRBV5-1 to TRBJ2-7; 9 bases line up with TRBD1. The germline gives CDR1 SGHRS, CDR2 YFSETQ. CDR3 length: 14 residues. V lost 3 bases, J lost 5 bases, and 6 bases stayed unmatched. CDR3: CASSWGQGRHEQYF. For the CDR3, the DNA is TGCGCCAGCAGCTGGGGACAGGGTAGGCACGAGCAGTACTTC.

The CDR3 reads CATSRSRASTGMDQPQHF. The CDR3 nucleotides read TGTGCCACCAGCAGATCCAGGGCCTCCACAGGGATGGATCAGCCCCAGCATTTT. The V gene is TRBV15, the J gene TRBJ1-5, with TRBD1 as a possible D gene (6 bases). V was cut by 2 bases and J by 5 bases, with 22 bases left in between. The length of the CDR3 is 18 residues. The germline V gene has CDR1 LNHNV and CDR2 YYDKDF (reference sequence). The variable domain in full, with the rest retrieved from reference TRBV15 and TRBJ1-5, is DAMVIQNPRYQVTQFGKPVTLSCSQTLNHNVMYWYQQKSSQAPKLLFHYYDKDFNNEADTPDNFQSRRPNTSFCFLDIRSPGLGDTAMYLCATSRSRASTGMDQPQHFGDGTRLSIL.

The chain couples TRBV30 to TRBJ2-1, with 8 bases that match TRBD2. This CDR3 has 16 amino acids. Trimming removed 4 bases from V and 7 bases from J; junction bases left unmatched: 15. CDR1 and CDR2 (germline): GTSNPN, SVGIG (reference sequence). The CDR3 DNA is TGTGCCTGGAACACGGGAGGGGCCAATCTTAGGAATGAGCAGTTCTTC. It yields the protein CAWNTGGANLRNEQFF.

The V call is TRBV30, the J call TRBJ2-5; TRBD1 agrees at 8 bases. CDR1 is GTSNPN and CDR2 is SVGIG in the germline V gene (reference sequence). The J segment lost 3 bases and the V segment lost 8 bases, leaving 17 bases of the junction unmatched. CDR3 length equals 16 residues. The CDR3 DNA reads TGTGCCCGCAGTCGGGGCAGGGGGCTTAAGGAAGAGACCCAGTACTTC. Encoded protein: CARSRGRGLKEETQYF. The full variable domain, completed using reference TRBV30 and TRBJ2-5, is SQTIHQWPATLVQPVGSPLSLECTVEGTSNPNLYWYRQAAGRGLQLLFYSVGIGQISSEVPQNLSASRPQDRQFILSSKKLLLSDSGFYLCARSRGRGLKEETQYFGPGTRLLVL.

CDR3: CASRTSGSYEQYF. The CDR3 nucleotides are TGCGCCAGCAGGACTAGCGGGAGTTACGAGCAGTACTTC. V is TRBV5-1 and J is TRBJ2-7; TRBD2 aligns across 12 bases. This CDR3 comprises 13 residues. V gave up 5 bases and J gave up 4 bases; unmatched junction bases: 1. The germline V gene encodes CDR1 SGHRS and CDR2 YFSETQ.

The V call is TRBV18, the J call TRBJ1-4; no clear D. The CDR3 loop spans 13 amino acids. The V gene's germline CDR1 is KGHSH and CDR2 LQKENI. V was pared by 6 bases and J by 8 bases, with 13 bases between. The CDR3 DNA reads TGTGCCAGCTCGGGCAGGCTTGGGGAAAAACTGTTTTTT. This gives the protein CASSGRLGEKLFF.

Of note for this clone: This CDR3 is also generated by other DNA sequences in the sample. This CDR3 reads CATSRDSEETQYF. CDR3 in DNA: TGTGCCACCAGCAGAGATTCCGAGGAGACCCAGTACTTC. The V gene is TRBV15, the J gene TRBJ2-5; D remains ambiguous. Trimming removed 0 bases at V and 5 bases at J, with 7 bases between. CDR3 length: 13 residues. Germline V gene lookup returns CDR1 LNHNV and CDR2 YYDKDF (reference sequence).

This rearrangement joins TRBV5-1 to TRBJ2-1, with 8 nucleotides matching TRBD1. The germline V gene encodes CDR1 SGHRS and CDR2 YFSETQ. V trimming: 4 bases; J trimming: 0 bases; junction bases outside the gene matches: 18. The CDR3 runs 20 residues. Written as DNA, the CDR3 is TGCGCCAGCAGCCCGGAATCGCTTGGTGCGGGACAGGACTCCTACAATGAGCAGTTCTTC. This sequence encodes CASSPESLGAGQDSYNEQFF.